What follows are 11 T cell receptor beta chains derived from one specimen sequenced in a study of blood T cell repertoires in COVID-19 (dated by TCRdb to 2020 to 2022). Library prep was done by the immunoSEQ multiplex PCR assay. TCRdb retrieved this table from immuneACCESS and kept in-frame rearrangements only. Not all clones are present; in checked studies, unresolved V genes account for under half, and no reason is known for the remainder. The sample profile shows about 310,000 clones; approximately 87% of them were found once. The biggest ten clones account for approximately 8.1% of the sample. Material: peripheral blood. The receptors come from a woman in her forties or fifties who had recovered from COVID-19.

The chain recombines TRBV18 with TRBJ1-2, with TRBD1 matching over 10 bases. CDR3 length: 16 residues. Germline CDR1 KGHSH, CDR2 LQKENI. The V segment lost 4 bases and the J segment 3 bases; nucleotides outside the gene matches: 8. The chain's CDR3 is CASSREGTGAHYGYTF. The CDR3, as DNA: TGTGCCAGCTCACGTGAGGGGACAGGGGCCCACTATGGCTACACCTTC.

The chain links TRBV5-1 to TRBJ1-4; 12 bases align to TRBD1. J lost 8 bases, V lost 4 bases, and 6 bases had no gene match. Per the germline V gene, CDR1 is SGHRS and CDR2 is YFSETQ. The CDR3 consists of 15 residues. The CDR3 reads CASSPAGTGGEKLFF. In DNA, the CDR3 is TGCGCCAGCAGCCCCGCCGGGACAGGGGGCGAAAAACTGTTTTTT. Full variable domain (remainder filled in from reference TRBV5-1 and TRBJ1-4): KAGVTQTPRYLIKTRGQQVTLSCSPISGHRSVSWYQQTPGQGLQFLFEYFSETQRNKGNFPGRFSGRQFSNSRSEMNVSTLELGDSALYLCASSPAGTGGEKLFFGSGTQLSVL.

CDR3 in DNA: TGTGCCAGCAGCCCCCGACTCAACGGGGAGCTGTTTTTT. It yields the protein CASSPRLNGELFF. The chain uses TRBV28 and TRBJ2-2; no reliable D call. There are 13 residues in the CDR3. Germline V CDR1 and CDR2: MDHEN, SYDVKM. V was pared by 6 bases and J by 7 bases, with 12 bases between.

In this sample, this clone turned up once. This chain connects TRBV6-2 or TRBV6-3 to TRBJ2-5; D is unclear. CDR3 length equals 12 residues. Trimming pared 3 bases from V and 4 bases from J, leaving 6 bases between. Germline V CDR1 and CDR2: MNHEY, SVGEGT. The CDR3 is CASSYVGETQYF. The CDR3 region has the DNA TGTGCCAGCAGTTATGTCGGAGAGACCCAGTACTTC.

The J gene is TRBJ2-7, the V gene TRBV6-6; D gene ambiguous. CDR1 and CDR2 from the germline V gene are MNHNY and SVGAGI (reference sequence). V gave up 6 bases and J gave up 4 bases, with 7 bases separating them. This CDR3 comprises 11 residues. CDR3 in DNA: TGTGCCAGCAGCCCCCGGTACGAGCAGTACTTC. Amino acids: CASSPRYEQYF.

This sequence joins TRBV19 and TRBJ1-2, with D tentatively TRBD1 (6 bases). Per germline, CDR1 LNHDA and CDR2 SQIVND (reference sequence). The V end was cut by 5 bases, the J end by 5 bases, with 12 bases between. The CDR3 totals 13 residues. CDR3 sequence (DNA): TGTGCCAGTAGTTCAGGGGCTCGGTATGGCTACACCTTC. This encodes CASSSGARYGYTF.

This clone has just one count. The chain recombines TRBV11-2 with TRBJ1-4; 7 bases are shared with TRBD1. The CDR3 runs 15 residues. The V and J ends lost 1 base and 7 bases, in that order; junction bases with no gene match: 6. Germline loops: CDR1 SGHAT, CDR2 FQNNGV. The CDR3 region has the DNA TGTGCCAGCAGCTTAGCTCCGACAGGGTCTGAAAAACTGTTTTTT. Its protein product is CASSLAPTGSEKLFF.

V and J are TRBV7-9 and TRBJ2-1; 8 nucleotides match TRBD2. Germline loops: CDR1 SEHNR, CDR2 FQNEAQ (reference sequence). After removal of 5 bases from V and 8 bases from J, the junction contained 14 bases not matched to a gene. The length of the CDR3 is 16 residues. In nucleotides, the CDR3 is TGTGCCAGCAGCGCACCGGGACTAGGGGAATGGGATGAGCAGTTCTTC. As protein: CASSAPGLGEWDEQFF.

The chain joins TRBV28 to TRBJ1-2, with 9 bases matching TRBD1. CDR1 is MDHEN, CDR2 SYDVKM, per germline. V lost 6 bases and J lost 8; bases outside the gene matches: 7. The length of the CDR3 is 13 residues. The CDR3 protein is CASSNDRGGGYTF. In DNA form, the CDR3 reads TGTGCCAGCAGCAATGACAGGGGGGGAGGCTACACCTTC.

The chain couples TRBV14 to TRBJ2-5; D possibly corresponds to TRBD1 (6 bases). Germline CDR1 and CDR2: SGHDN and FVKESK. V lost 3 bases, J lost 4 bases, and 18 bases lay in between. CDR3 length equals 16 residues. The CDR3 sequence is CASSQLPKRGRETQYF. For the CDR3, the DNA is TGTGCCAGCAGCCAGCTCCCCAAGAGGGGGAGAGAGACCCAGTACTTC. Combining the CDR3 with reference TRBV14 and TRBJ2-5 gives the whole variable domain EAGVTQFPSHSVIEKGQTVTLRCDPISGHDNLYWYRRVMGKEIKFLLHFVKESKQDESGMPNNRFLAERTGGTYSTLKVQPAELEDSGVYFCASSQLPKRGRETQYFGPGTRLLVL.

The CDR3 sequence is CASSQSGTGLDGYTF. The CDR3 DNA follows: TGTGCCAGCAGCCAAAGCGGGACAGGCCTCGATGGCTACACCTTC. The chain uses TRBV7-9 and TRBJ1-2; 8 nucleotides line up with TRBD1. The CDR3 loop spans 15 amino acids. Germline V gene data show CDR1 as SEHNR and CDR2 as FQNEAQ (reference sequence). Germline trimming cut 5 bases from V and 6 bases from J; bases unmatched to any gene: 11.